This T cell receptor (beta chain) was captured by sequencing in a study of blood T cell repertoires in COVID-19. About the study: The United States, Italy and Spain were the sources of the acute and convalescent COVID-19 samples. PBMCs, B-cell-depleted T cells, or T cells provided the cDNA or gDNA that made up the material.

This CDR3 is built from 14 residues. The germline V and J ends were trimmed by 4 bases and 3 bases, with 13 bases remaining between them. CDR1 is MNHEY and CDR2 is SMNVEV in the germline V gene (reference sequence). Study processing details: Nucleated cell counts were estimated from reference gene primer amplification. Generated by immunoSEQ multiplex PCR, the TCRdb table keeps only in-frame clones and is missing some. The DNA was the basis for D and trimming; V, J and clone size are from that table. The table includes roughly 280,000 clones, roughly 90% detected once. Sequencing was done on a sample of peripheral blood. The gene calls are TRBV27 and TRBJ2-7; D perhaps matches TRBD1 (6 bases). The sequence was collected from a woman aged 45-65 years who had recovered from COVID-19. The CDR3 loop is CASSYQGHNYEQYF. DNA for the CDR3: TGTGCCAGCAGTTACCAGGGACACAACTACGAGCAGTACTTC.